This T cell receptor beta chain emerged from a study of blood T cell repertoires in COVID-19. Germline V lookup: CDR1 SGHRS, CDR2 YFSETQ. With 4 bases clipped from V and 8 bases from J, the junction kept 7 bases outside the gene matches. The CDR3 sequence is 15 residues long. The data were produced by immunoSEQ multiplex PCR, yet TCRdb's version contains in-frame clones alone and is incomplete. The table has under 300,000 clones, around 89% seen once; the top ten hold 2% to 2.5%. The sequence was obtained from a middle-aged woman with acute COVID-19. The sequencing input was PBMCs or T cells enriched from blood (not recorded which). The chain employs TRBV5-1 and TRBJ2-1; 12 bases align to TRBD2. The CDR3 coding sequence is TGCGCCAGCAGCCCTAGCGGGGGGGCCGTCGATGAGCAGTTCTTC. The encoded protein is CASSPSGGAVDEQFF.